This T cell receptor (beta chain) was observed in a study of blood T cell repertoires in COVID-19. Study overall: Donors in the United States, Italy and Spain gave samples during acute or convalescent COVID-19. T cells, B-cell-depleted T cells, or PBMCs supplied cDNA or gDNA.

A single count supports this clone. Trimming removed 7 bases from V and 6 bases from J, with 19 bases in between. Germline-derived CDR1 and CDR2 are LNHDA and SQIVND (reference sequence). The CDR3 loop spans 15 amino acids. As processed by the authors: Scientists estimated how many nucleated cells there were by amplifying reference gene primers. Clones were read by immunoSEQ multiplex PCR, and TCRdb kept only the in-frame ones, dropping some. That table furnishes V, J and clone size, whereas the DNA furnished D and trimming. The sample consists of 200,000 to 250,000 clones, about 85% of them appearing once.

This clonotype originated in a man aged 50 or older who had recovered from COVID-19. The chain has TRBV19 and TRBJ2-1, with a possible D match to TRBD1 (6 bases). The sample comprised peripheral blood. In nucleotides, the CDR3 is TGTGCCAGTAATTCGGGACATTATTCGACCAATGAGCAGTTCTTC. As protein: CASNSGHYSTNEQFF.